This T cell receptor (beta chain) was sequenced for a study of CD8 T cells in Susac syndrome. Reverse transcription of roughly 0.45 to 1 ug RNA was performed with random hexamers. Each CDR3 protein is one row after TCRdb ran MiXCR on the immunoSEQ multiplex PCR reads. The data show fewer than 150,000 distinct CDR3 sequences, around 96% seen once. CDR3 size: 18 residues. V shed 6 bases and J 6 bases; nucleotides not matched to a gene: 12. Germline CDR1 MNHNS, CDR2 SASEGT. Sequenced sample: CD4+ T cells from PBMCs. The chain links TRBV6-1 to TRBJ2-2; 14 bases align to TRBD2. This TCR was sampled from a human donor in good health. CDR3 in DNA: TGTGCCAGCAGCCGACTCGGACTAGCGGGAGGAGGCGCCGGGGAGCTGTTTTTT. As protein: CASSRLGLAGGGAGELFF.